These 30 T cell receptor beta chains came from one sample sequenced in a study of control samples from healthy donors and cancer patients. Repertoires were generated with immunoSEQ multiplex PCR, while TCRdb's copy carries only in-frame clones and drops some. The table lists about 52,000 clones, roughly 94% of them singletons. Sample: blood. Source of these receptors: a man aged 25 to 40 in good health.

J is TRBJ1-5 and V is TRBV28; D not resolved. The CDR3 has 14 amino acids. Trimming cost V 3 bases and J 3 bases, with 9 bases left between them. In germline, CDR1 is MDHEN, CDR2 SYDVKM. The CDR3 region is CASSFAGLNQPQHF. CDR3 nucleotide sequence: TGTGCCAGCAGTTTCGCAGGCCTCAATCAGCCCCAGCATTTT.

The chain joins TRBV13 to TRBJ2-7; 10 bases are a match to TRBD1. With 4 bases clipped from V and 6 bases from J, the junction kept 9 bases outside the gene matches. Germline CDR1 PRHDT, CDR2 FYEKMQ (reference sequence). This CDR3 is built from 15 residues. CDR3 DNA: TGTGCCAGCAGCTCCCGGGACAGGGGAAACCTCGAGCAGTACTTC. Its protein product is CASSSRDRGNLEQYF.

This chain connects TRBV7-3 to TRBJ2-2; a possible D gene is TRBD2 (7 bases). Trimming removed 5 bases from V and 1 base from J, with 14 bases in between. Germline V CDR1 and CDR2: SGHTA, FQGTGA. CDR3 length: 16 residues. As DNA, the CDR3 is TGTGCCAGCAGCAAATCGGGGGGCGTGAACACCGGGGAGCTGTTTTTT. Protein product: CASSKSGGVNTGELFF.

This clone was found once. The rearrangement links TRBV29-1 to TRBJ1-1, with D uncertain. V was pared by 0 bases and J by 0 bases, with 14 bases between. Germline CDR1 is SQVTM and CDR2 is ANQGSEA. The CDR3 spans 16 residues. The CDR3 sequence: CSVEEKKYSLNTEAFF. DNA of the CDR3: TGCAGCGTTGAAGAAAAAAAGTATTCATTGAACACTGAAGCTTTCTTT.

The CDR3 here is CASSPTGGNTEAFF. The CDR3 coding sequence is TGCGCCAGCAGCCCTACAGGGGGGAACACTGAAGCTTTCTTT. The V call is TRBV5-1, the J call TRBJ1-1, with 8 bases fitting TRBD1. The ends lost 4 bases at V and 1 base at J; junction bases unmatched: 3. Germline lookup yields CDR1 SGHRS and CDR2 YFSETQ. This CDR3 is 14 amino acids long.

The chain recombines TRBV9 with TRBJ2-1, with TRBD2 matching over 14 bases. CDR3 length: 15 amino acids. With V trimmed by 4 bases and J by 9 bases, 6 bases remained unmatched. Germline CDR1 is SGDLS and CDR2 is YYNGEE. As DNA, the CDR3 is TGTGCCAGCAGCTCTCTAGGACTAGCGGGGGGTGAGCAGTTCTTC. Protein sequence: CASSSLGLAGGEQFF.

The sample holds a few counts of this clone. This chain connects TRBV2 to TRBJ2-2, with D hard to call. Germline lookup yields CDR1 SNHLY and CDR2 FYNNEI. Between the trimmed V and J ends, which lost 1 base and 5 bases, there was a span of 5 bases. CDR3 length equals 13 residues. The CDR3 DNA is TGTGCCAGCAGTGAAGTGGTGACCGGGGAGCTGTTTTTT. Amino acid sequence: CASSEVVTGELFF.

CDR3 in amino acids: CASSPLAAQRETQYF. CDR3 bases: TGTGCCAGCTCACCACTAGCGGCCCAAAGGGAGACCCAGTACTTC. The V call is TRBV18, the J call TRBJ2-5; a possible D gene is TRBD2 (6 bases). The CDR3 consists of 15 residues. Germline CDR1 is KGHSH and CDR2 is LQKENI. V was shortened by 1 base and J by 5 bases, with 14 bases between the two germline ends.

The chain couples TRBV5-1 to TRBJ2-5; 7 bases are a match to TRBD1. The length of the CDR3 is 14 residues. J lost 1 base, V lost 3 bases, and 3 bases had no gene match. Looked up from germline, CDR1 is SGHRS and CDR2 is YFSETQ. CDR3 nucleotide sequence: TGCGCCAGCAGCTCTGGGACAGTCCAAGAGACCCAGTACTTC. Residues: CASSSGTVQETQYF.

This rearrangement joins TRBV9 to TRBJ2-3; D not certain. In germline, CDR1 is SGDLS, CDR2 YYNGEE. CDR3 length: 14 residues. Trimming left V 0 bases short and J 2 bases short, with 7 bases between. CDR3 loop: CASSVAVDTDTQYF. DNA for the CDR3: TGTGCCAGCAGCGTAGCCGTGGACACAGATACGCAGTATTTT.

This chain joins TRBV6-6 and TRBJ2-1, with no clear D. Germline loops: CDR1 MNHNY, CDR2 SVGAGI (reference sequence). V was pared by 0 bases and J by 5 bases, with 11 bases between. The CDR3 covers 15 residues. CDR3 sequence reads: CASSYSVVVNNEQFF. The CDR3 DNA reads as TGTGCCAGCAGTTACTCGGTAGTAGTGAACAATGAGCAGTTCTTC.

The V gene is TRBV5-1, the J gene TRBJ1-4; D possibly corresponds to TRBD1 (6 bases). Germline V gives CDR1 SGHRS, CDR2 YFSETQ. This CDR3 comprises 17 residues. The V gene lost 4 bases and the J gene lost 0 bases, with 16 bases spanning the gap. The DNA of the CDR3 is TGCGCCAGCAGCCTTCGGACGCGGACAGCAACTAATGAAAAACTGTTTTTT. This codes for CASSLRTRTATNEKLFF.

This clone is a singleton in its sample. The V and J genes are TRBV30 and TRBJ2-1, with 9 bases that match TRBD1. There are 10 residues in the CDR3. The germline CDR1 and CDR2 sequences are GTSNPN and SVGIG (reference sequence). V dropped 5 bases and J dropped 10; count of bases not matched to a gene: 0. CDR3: CAWGTGEQFF. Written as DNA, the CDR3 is TGTGCCTGGGGGACAGGGGAGCAGTTCTTC.

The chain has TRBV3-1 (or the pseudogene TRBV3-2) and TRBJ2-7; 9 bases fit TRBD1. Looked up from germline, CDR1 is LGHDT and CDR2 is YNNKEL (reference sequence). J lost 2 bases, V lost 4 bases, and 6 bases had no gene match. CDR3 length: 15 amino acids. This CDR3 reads CASSRWDRVAYEQYF. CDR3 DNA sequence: TGTGCCAGCAGCCGGTGGGACAGGGTCGCCTACGAGCAGTACTTC.

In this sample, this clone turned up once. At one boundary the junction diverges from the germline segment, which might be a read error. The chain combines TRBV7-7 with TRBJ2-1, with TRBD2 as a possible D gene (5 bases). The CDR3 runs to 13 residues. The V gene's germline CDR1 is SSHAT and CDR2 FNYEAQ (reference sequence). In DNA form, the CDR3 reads TGTGCTAGCAGCTCATCTAGCAACAATGAGCAGTTCTTC. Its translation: CASSSSSNNEQFF.

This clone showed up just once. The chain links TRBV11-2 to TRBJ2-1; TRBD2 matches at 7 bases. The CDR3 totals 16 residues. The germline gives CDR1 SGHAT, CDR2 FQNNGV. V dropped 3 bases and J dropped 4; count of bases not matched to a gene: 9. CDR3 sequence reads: CASSFLGAGDYNEQFF. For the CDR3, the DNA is TGTGCCAGCAGCTTCTTAGGTGCGGGAGATTACAATGAGCAGTTCTTC.

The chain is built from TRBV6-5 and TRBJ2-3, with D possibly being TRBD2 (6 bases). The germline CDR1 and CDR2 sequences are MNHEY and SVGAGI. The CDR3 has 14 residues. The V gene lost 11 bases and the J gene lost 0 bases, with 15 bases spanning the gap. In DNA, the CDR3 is TGTGCCGGGGAGGTGGGCGGGAGCACAGATACGCAGTATTTT. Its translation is CAGEVGGSTDTQYF.

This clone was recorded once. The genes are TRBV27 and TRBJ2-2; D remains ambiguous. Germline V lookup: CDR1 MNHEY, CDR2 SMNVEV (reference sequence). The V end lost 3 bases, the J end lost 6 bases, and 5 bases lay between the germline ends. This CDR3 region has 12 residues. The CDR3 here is CASSFVPGELFF. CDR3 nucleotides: TGTGCCAGCAGTTTTGTCCCCGGGGAGCTGTTTTTT.

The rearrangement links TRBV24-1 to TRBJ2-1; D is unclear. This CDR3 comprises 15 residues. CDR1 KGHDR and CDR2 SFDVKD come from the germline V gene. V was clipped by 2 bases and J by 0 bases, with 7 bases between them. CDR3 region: CATSDSPHSYNEQFF. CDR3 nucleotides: TGTGCCACCAGTGATTCACCACACTCCTACAATGAGCAGTTCTTC.

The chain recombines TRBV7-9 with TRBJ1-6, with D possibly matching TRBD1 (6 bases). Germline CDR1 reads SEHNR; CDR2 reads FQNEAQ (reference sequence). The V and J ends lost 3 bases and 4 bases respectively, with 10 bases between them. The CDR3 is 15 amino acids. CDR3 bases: TGTGCCAGCAGCTTGTCCCAGGGGTATAATTCACCCCTCCACTTT. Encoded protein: CASSLSQGYNSPLHF.

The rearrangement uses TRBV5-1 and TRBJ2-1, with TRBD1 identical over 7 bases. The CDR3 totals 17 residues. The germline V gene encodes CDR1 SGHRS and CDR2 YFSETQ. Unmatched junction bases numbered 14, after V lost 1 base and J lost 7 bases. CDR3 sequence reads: CASSLTYGTVQGNEQFF. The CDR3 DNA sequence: TGCGCCAGCAGCTTGACCTACGGGACAGTCCAGGGAAATGAGCAGTTCTTC.

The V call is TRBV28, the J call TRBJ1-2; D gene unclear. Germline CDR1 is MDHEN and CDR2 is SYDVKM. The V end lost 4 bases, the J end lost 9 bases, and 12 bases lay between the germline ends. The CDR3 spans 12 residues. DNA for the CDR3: TGTGCCAGCAGTTCCGGAGGACTAAGCTACACCTTC. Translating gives CASSSGGLSYTF.

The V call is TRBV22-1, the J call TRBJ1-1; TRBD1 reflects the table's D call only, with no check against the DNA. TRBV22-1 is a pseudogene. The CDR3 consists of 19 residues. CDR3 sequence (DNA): TGTCCTGGGAGCGCACTTTATCAGGACAGGGGCATTCGACCCACTGAAGCTTTCTTT. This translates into CPGSALYQDRGIRPTEAFF.

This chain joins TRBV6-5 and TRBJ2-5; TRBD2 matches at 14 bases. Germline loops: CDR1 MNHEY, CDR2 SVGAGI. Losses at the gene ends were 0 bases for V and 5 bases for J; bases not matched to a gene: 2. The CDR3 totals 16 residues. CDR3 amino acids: CASSYSRTSGRETQYF. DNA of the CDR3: TGTGCCAGCAGTTACTCCCGGACTAGCGGGAGGGAGACCCAGTACTTC.

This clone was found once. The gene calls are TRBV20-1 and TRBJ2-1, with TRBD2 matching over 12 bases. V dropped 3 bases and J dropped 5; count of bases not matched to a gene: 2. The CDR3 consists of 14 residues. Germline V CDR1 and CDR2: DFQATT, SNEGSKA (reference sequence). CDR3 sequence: CSASRLAGDNEQFF. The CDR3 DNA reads TGCAGTGCTAGTAGACTAGCGGGGGACAATGAGCAGTTCTTC.

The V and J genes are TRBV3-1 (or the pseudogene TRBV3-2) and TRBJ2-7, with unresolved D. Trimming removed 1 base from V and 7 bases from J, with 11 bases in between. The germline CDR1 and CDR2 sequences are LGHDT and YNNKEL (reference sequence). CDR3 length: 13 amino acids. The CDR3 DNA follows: TGTGCCAGCAGCCAAGGGCGGATACCAGAGCAGTACTTC. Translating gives CASSQGRIPEQYF.

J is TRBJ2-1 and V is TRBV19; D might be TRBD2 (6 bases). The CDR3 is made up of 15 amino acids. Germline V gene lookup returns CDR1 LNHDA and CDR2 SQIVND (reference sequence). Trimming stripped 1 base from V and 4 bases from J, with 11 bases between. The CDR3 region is CASSIGGSGYNEQFF. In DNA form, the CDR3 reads TGTGCCAGTAGTATAGGCGGTAGCGGTTACAATGAGCAGTTCTTC.

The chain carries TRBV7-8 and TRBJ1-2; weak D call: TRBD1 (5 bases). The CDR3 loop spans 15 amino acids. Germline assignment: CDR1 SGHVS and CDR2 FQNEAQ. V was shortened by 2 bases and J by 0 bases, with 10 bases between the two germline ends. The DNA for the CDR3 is TGTGCCAGCAGCTTAACTGCGGACACTAACTATGGCTACACCTTC. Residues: CASSLTADTNYGYTF.

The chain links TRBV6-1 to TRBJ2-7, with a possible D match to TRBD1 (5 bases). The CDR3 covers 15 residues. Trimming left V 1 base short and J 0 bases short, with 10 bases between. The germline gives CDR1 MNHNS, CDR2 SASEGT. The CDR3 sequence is CASSEGGALSYEQYF. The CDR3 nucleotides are TGTGCCAGCAGTGAAGGTGGGGCCCTCTCCTACGAGCAGTACTTC.

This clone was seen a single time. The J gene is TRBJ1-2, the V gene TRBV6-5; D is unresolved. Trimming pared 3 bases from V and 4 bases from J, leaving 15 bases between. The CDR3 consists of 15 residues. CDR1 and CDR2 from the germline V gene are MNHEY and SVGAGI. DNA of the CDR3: TGTGCCAGCAGTTATCAGAAAGGAATAAGCTATGGCTACACCTTC. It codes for CASSYQKGISYGYTF.